One sample yielded the 9 T cell receptor beta chains listed below, sequenced in a study of T cells after yellow fever vaccination. MiXCR, applied by TCRdb to the 5' RACE reads, yields one record per CDR3 protein. The data show under 600,000 distinct CDR3 sequences, less than 15% seen once. This material consisted of PBMCs, taken on the day of the yellow fever booster vaccination. The source is a man aged 25 to 40 who received the YFV17D yellow fever vaccine.

This chain joins TRBV20-1 and TRBJ2-3; 7 nucleotides match TRBD2. This CDR3 contains 13 residues. Unmatched junction bases numbered 8, after V lost 5 bases and J lost 6 bases. Looked up from germline, CDR1 is DFQATT and CDR2 is SNEGSKA (reference sequence). The CDR3 nucleotides read TGCAGTGCTCTAGCGGCCGCACGGGATACGCAGTATTTT. Translation: CSALAAARDTQYF.

This clonotype showed up just a few times. The V call is TRBV28, the J call TRBJ2-1; 8 bases match TRBD2. V shed 5 bases and J 5 bases; nucleotides not matched to a gene: 8. There are 15 residues in the CDR3. Germline-derived CDR1 and CDR2 are MDHEN and SYDVKM. CDR3 in amino acids: CASSLPGTRDNEQFF. As DNA, the CDR3 is TGTGCCAGCAGTCTGCCCGGGACTAGGGACAATGAGCAGTTCTTC.

This clonotype was seen just once. This chain connects TRBV15 to TRBJ2-1; 9 nucleotides line up with TRBD2. V dropped 5 bases and J dropped 1; count of bases not matched to a gene: 9. Germline CDR1 is LNHNV and CDR2 is YYDKDF (reference sequence). The CDR3 totals 17 residues. Here the CDR3 DNA reads TGTGCCACCAGCCCAGAGATAACTAGCGGGTCCTACAATGAGCAGTTCTTC. Protein sequence: CATSPEITSGSYNEQFF.

This clonotype turned up a few times. This chain links TRBV9 with TRBJ2-1, with 14 bases that match TRBD2. Germline assignment: CDR1 SGDLS and CDR2 YYNGEE. V dropped 0 bases and J dropped 7; count of bases not matched to a gene: 3. The CDR3 is made up of 16 amino acids. CDR3 protein: CASSVGWTSGRNEQFF. The CDR3 DNA reads as TGTGCCAGCAGCGTAGGTTGGACTAGCGGGAGGAATGAGCAGTTCTTC.

This rearrangement joins TRBV3-1 to TRBJ2-7; a weak D match, TRBD2 (6 bases). Trimming took off 1 base at V and 5 bases at J, with 12 bases between the two ends. The CDR3 covers 14 residues. CDR1 and CDR2 (germline): LGHDT, YNNKEL (reference sequence). CDR3 region: CASSQAGEVNEQYF. In nucleotides, the CDR3 is TGTGCCAGCAGCCAAGCGGGAGAGGTCAACGAGCAGTACTTC.

There are a few counts of this clonotype. This chain links TRBV11-2 with TRBJ2-5, with TRBD2 as a possible D gene (5 bases). The ends were cut back, 5 bases at V and 3 bases at J, with 16 bases in the middle. The CDR3 length is 15 residues. Per the germline V gene, CDR1 is SGHAT and CDR2 is FQNNGV. Here the CDR3 DNA reads TGTGCCAGCAGCCCACGCTTAGGAGCGGAAGAGACCCAGTACTTC. It encodes CASSPRLGAEETQYF.

The rearrangement joins TRBV6-1 to TRBJ2-7, with D tentatively TRBD2 (6 bases). The CDR3 totals 13 residues. Trimming cost V 5 bases and J 6 bases, with 14 bases left between them. In germline, CDR1 is MNHNS, CDR2 SASEGT. The CDR3 DNA sequence: TGTGCCAGCAGTAAAACGGGAGTTCTCGAGCAGTACTTC. It encodes CASSKTGVLEQYF.

The genes are TRBV12-3 or TRBV12-4 and TRBJ2-7, with 9 positions matching TRBD1. CDR3 length equals 13 residues. Unmatched junction bases numbered 5, after V lost 6 bases and J lost 5 bases. The CDR3 sequence is CASRPTGGNEQYF. CDR3 bases: TGTGCCAGCAGGCCGACAGGGGGGAACGAGCAGTACTTC.

This clonotype was observed a few times. This chain connects TRBV29-1 to TRBJ2-7; 7 bases are a match to TRBD2. Germline V CDR1 and CDR2: SQVTM, ANQGSEA. The CDR3 length is 13 residues. Trimming cost V 6 bases and J 4 bases; bases outside gene matches: 9. CDR3 residues: CSVKSGNGYEQYF. The CDR3 nucleotides are TGCAGCGTAAAAAGCGGGAACGGGTACGAGCAGTACTTC.